The clone carrying this TCR beta chain was counted ten times or more. The antigen is undetermined. Per germline, CDR1 MDHEN and CDR2 SYDVKM. V was shortened by 6 bases and J by 7 bases, with 12 bases between the two germline ends. This CDR3 contains 13 residues. The entirety of the isolated RNA underwent reverse transcription, so expressed TCRB transcripts were sequenced. Measured with immunoSEQ multiplex PCR; TCRdb has only the in-frame clones, and not every one. The table records about 180,000 clones, 6.5% to 8.5% of them present only once. The sample belongs to a study of beta chain features in type 1 diabetes. Broader study findings: Shorter TCRB CDR3s, moderately but significantly so, were found in Type 1 diabetes patients in all four CD4+ subsets.

This TCR was sampled from a man younger than 35 with type 1 diabetes. The rearrangement uses TRBV28 and TRBJ1-4; the D is unclear. Sequencing was done on a sample of central memory CD4+ T cells from blood. The DNA of the CDR3 is TGTGCCAGCAGCAAACCCCTGAGTGAAAAACTGTTTTTT. Its protein is CASSKPLSEKLFF.